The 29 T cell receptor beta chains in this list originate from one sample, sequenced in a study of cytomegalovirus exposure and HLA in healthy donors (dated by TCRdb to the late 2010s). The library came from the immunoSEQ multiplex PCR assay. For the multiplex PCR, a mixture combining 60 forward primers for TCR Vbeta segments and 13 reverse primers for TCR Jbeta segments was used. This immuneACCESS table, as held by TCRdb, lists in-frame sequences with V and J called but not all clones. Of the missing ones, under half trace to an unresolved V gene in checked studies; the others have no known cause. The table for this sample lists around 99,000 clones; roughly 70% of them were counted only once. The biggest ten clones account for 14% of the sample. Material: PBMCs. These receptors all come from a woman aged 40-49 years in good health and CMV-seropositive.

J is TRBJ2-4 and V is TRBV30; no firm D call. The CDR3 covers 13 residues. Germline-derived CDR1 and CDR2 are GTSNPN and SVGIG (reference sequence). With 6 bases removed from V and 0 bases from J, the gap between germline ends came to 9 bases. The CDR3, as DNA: TGTGCCTGCGGTCGGTTAGCCAAAAACATTCAGTACTTC. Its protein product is CACGRLAKNIQYF.

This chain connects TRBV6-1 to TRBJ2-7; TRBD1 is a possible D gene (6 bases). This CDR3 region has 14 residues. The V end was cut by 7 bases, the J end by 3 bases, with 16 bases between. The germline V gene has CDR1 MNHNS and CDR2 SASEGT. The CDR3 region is CASTRRTEYYEQYF. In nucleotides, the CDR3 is TGTGCCAGCACGCGCAGGACAGAGTACTACGAGCAGTACTTC.

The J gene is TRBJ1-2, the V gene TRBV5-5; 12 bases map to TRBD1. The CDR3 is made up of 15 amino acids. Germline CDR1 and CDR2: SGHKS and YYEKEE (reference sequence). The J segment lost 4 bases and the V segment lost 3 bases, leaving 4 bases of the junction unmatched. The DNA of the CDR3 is TGTGCCAGCAGCTCCCCGGGACAGGGGGCCTATGGCTACACCTTC. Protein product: CASSSPGQGAYGYTF.

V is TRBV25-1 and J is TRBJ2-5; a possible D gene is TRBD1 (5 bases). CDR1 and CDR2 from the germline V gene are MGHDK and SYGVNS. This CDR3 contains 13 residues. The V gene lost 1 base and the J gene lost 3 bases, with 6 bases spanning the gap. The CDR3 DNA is TGTGCCAGCAGTGAATTCAGGGAAGAGACCCAGTACTTC. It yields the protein CASSEFREETQYF. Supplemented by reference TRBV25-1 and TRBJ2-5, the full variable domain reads EADIYQTPRYLVIGTGKKITLECSQTMGHDKMYWYQQDPGMELHLIHYSYGVNSTEKGDLSSESTVSRIRTEHFPLTLESARPSHTSQYLCASSEFREETQYFGPGTRLLVL.

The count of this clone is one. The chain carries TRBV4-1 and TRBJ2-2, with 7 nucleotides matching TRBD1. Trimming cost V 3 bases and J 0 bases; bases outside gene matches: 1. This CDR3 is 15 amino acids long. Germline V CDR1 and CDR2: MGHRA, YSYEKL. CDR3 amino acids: CASSQGTANTGELFF. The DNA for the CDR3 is TGCGCCAGCAGCCAGGGGACAGCGAACACCGGGGAGCTGTTTTTT.

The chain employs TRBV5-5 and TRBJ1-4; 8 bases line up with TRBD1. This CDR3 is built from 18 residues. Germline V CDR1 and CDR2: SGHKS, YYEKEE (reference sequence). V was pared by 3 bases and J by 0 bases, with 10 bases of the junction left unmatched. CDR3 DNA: TGTGCCAGCAGCTCGACCCCTGCGACAGGGGCAACTAATGAAAAACTGTTTTTT. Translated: CASSSTPATGATNEKLFF.

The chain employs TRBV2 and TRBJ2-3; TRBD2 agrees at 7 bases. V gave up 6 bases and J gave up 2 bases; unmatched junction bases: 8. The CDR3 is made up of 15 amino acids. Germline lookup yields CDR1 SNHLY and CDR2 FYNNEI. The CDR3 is CASSPLAALTDTQYF. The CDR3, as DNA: TGTGCCAGCAGCCCCCTAGCGGCCCTCACAGATACGCAGTATTTT.

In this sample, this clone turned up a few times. The CDR3 here is CASSQGATGAFF. The DNA for the CDR3 is TGTGCCAGCAGTCAGGGGGCCACTGGGGCTTTCTTT. J is TRBJ1-1 and V is TRBV6-6; 8 bases line up with TRBD1. Germline CDR1 reads MNHNY; CDR2 reads SVGAGI (reference sequence). There are 12 residues in the CDR3. Losses at the gene ends were 5 bases for V and 11 bases for J; bases not matched to a gene: 7.

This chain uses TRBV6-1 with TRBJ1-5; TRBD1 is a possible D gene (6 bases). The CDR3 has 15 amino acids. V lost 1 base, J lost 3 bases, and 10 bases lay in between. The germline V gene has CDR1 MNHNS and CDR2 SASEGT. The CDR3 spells CASSEVPGVNQPQHF. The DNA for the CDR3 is TGTGCCAGCAGTGAAGTCCCAGGGGTCAATCAGCCCCAGCATTTT.

CDR3 DNA sequence: TGTGCCAGCTCGGGGGGCTGGGACACTGAAGCTTTCTTT. It yields the protein CASSGGWDTEAFF. The chain recombines TRBV6-1 with TRBJ1-1; possibly TRBD1 for D (6 bases). The V gene's germline CDR1 is MNHNS and CDR2 SASEGT. The CDR3 sequence is 13 residues long. Trimming left V 8 bases short and J 3 bases short, with 13 bases between.

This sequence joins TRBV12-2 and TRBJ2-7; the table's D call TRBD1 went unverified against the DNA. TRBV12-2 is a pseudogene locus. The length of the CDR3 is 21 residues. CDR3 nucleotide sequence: TGTGCAAGTCGCTTAGGAGACCTGCAGACCGGGACAGGGGGAAGATGGGGCGAGCAGTACTTC. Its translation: CASRLGDLQTGTGGRWGEQYF.

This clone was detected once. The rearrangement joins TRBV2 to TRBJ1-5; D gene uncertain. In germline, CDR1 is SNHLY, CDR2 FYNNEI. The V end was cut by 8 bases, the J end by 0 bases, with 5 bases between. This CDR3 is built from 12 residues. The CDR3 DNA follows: TGTGCCAGCCAGGATAGCAATCAGCCCCAGCATTTT. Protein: CASQDSNQPQHF.

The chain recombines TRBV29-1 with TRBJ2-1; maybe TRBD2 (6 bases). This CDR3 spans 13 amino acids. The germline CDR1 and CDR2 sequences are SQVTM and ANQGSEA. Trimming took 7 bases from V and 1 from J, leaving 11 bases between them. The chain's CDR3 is CSARGFSYNEQFF. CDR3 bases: TGCAGCGCTCGGGGGTTTTCCTACAATGAGCAGTTCTTC.

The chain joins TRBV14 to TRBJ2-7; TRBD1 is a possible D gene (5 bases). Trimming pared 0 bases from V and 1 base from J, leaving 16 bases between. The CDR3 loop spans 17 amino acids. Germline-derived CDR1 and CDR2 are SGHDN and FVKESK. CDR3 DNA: TGTGCCAGCAGCCAAGATCAGGTAGCAGGGCCTTCCTACGAGCAGTACTTC. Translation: CASSQDQVAGPSYEQYF.

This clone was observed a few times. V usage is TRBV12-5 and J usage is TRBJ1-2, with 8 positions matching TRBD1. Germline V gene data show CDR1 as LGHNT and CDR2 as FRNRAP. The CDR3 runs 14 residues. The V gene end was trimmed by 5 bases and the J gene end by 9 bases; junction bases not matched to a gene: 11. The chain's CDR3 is CASGGGRQGTSYTF. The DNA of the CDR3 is TGTGCTAGTGGTGGGGGACGACAGGGGACAAGCTACACCTTC.

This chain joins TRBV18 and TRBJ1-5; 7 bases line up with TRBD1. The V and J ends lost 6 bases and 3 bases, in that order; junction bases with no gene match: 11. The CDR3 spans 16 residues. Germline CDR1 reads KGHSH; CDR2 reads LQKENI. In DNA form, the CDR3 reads TGTGCCAGCTCCGGACAGGTGGTTAAGAACAATCAGCCCCAGCATTTT. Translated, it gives CASSGQVVKNNQPQHF.

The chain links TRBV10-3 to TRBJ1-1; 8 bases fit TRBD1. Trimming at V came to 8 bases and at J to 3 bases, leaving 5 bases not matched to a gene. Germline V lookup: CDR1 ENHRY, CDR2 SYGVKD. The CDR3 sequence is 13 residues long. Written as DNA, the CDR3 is TGTGCCATCCGGCAGGGGGCCGACACTGAAGCTTTCTTT. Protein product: CAIRQGADTEAFF.

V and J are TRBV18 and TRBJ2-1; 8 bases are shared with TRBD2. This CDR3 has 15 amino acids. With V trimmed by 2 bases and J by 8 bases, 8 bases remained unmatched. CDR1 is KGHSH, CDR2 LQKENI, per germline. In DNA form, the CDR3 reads TGTGCCAGCTCACCAGCGGGGGGACCCGCGTATGAGCAGTTCTTC. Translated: CASSPAGGPAYEQFF. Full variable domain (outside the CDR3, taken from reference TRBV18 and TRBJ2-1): NAGVMQNPRHLVRRRGQEARLRCSPMKGHSHVYWYRQLPEEGLKFMVYLQKENIIDESGMPKERFSAEFPKEGPSILRIQQVVRGDSAAYFCASSPAGGPAYEQFFGPGTRLTVL.

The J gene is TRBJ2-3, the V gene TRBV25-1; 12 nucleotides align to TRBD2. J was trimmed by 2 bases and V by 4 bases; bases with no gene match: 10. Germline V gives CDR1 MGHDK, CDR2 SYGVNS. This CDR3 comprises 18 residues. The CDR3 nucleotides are TGTGCCAGCAGTGCGGAACCTGGACTAGCGGGGTACACAGATACGCAGTATTTT. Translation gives CASSAEPGLAGYTDTQYF.

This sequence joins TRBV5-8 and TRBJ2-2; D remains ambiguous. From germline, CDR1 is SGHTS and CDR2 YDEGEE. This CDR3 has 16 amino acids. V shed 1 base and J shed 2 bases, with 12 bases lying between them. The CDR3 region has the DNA TGTGCCAGCAGCTTGCGTCAACAGACAAACACCGGGGAGCTGTTTTTT. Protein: CASSLRQQTNTGELFF.

The CDR3 loop is CASRQAGAQETQYF. The CDR3 nucleotides read TGTGCCAGCAGACAAGCGGGGGCCCAAGAGACCCAGTACTTC. The rearrangement links TRBV28 to TRBJ2-5; the match to TRBD2 covers 8 bases. Per the germline V gene, CDR1 is MDHEN and CDR2 is SYDVKM. The J segment lost 1 base and the V segment lost 6 bases, leaving 4 bases of the junction unmatched. The CDR3 runs 14 residues.

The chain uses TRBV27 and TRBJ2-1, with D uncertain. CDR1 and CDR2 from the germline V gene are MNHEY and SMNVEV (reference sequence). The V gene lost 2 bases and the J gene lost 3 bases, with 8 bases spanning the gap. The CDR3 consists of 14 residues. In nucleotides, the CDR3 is TGTGCCAGCAGTTTAAGAGGCCACTACAATGAGCAGTTCTTC. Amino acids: CASSLRGHYNEQFF.

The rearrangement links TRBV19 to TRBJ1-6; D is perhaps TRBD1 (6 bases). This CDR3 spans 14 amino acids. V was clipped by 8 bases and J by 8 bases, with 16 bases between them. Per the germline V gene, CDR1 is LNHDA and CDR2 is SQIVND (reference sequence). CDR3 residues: CASARGPGHSPLHF. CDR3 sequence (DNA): TGTGCCAGTGCCAGGGGTCCTGGGCATTCACCCCTCCACTTT.

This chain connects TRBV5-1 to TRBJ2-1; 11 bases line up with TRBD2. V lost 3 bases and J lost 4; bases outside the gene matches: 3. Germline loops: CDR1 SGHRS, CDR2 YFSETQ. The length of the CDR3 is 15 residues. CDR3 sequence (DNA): TGCGCCAGCAGCTCGGGACTAGCGGAATACAATGAGCAGTTCTTC. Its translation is CASSSGLAEYNEQFF.

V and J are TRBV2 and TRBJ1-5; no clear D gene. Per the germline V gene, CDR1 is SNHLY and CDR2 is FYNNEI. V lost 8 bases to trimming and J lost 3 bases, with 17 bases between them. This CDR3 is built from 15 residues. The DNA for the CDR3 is TGTGCCAGCGCTCCGGAGGGAACCTCCAATCAGCCCCAGCATTTT. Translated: CASAPEGTSNQPQHF.

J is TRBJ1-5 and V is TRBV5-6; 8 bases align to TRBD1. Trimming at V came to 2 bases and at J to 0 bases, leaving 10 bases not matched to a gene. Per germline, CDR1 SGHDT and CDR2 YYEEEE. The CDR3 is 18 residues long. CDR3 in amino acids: CASSLGDRGHISNQPQHF. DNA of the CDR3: TGTGCCAGCAGCTTAGGAGACAGGGGCCATATTAGCAATCAGCCCCAGCATTTT.

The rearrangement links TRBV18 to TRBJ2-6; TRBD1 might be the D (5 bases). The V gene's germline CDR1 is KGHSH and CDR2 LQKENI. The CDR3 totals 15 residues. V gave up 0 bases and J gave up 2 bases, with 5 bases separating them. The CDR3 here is CASSPPRAGANVLTF. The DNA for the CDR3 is TGTGCCAGCTCACCACCCAGGGCTGGGGCCAACGTCCTGACTTTC.

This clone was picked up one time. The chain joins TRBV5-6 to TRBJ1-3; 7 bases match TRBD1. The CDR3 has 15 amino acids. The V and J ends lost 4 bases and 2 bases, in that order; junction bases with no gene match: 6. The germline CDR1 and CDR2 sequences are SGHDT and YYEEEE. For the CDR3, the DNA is TGTGCCAGCAGCAGGATCGACAGGGCTGGAAACACCATATATTTT. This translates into CASSRIDRAGNTIYF. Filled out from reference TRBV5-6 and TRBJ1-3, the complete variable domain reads DAGVTQSPTHLIKTRGQQVTLRCSPKSGHDTVSWYQQALGQGPQFIFQYYEEEERQRGNFPDRFSGHQFPNYSSELNVNALLLGDSALYLCASSRIDRAGNTIYFGEGSWLTVV.

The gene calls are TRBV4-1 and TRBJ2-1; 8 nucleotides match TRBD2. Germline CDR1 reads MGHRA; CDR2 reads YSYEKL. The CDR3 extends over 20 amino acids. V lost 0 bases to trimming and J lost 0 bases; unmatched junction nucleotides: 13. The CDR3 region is CASSQDSGGGPLSSYNEQFF. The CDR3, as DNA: TGCGCCAGCAGCCAAGATAGCGGCGGGGGGCCCTTGAGCTCCTACAATGAGCAGTTCTTC.